The 4 T cell receptor beta chains below all came from one sample that was sequenced in a study of blood T cell repertoires in COVID-19. Here immunoSEQ multiplex PCR was the method, and the copy in TCRdb shows in-frame clones only, minus some. The sample lists 90,000 to 110,000 clones, 81% seen once, with 30% to 45% in the top ten. The specimen was peripheral blood. These receptors all come from a man at least 80 years old with acute or convalescent COVID-19.

V is TRBV6-5 and J is TRBJ1-1, with 9 bases aligning to TRBD1. Unmatched junction bases numbered 9, after V lost 5 bases and J lost 8 bases. This CDR3 is 14 amino acids long. The germline gives CDR1 MNHEY, CDR2 SVGAGI. The CDR3 loop reads CASSPLDRGREAFF. The CDR3 DNA follows: TGTGCCAGCAGTCCTTTGGACAGGGGAAGAGAAGCTTTCTTT.

The chain couples TRBV28 to TRBJ1-2; 7 bases agree with TRBD1. The ends lost 10 bases at V and 4 bases at J; junction bases unmatched: 9. The CDR3 has 13 residues. Germline loops: CDR1 MDHEN, CDR2 SYDVKM. CDR3 protein: CAIPQGNGYGYTF. CDR3 in DNA: TGTGCCATTCCACAGGGGAATGGCTATGGCTACACCTTC.

The rearrangement uses TRBV18 and TRBJ1-6, with 8 bases that match TRBD1. The germline CDR1 and CDR2 sequences are KGHSH and LQKENI. There are 16 residues in the CDR3. V trimming: 2 bases; J trimming: 6 bases; junction bases outside the gene matches: 6. CDR3 coding DNA: TGTGCCAGCTCACCATTTGGACAGGGCGGTAATTCACCCCTCCACTTT. Translating it yields CASSPFGQGGNSPLHF.

This chain joins TRBV7-2 and TRBJ2-6; D gene unclear. V lost 1 base and J 4 bases, leaving 8 bases between the germline ends. The CDR3 runs to 15 residues. Germline-derived CDR1 and CDR2 are SGHTA and FQGNSA. As DNA, the CDR3 is TGTGCCAGCAGCTTAGTCCAGACAGGGGCCAACGTCCTGACTTTC. Residues: CASSLVQTGANVLTF.